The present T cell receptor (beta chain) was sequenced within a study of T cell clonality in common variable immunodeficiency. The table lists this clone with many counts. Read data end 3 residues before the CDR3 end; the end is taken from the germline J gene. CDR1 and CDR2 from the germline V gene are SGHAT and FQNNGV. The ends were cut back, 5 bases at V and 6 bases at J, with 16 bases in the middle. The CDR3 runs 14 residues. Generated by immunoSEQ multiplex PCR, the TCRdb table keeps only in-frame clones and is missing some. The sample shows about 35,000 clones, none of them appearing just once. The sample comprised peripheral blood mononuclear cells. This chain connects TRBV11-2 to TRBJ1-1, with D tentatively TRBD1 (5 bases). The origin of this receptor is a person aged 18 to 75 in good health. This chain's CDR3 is CASSPGRGVPEAFF. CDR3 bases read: TGTGCCAGCAGCCCAGGGCGGGGTGTGCCTGAA.